The clone carrying this T cell receptor beta chain was found once. This sample is part of a study of T cell responses to AZD1222 COVID-19 vaccine. Germline V gene lookup returns CDR1 SGHTA and CDR2 FQGNSA. Trimming left V 2 bases short and J 4 bases short, with 13 bases between. The CDR3 is made up of 15 amino acids. Assay: immunoSEQ multiplex PCR; the TCRdb copy retains only in-frame clones and omits some. The sample includes 95,000 to 100,000 clones, roughly 84% of them seen just once. The source of this sequence is an adult in good health. Sequenced here: peripheral blood, sampled on day 0 of AZD1222 vaccination. This chain joins TRBV7-2 and TRBJ2-3, with D perhaps given as TRBD1 or TRBD2 (6 bases each). The CDR3 here is CASSLNTGRPDTQYF. Here the CDR3 DNA reads TGTGCCAGCAGCTTAAATACAGGGAGGCCAGATACGCAGTATTTT. The complete variable domain, with remaining parts taken from reference TRBV7-2 and TRBJ2-3, reads GAGVSQSPSNKVTEKGKDVELRCDPISGHTALYWYRQSLGQGLEFLIYFQGNSAPDKSGLPSDRFSAERTGGSVSTLTIQRTQQEDSAVYLCASSLNTGRPDTQYFGPGTRLTVL.